This T cell receptor (beta chain) was sequenced in a study of T cell responses to AZD1222 COVID-19 vaccine. Study details: Pooled together were second doses at about 4 or about 12 weeks.

Worth noting for this clone: Its antigen remains unidentified.

Trimming took off 7 bases at V and 2 bases at J, with 15 bases between the two ends. The CDR3 runs 15 residues. In germline, CDR1 is MGHDK, CDR2 SYGVNS. Assay used: immunoSEQ multiplex PCR; TCRdb lists only in-frame clones, some missing. This sample has 170,000 or so clones, with 90% found just once. Overall study results and limits: Unmutated variant regions reportedly attract nearly half of all spike-specific TCRs. Clonal diversity was possibly underestimated; the donors were predominantly white British and more often female.

The sequence was collected from an adult in good health. J is TRBJ1-3 and V is TRBV25-1; weak D call: TRBD1 (6 bases). The starting material was peripheral blood, obtained on day 0 of AZD1222 vaccination. The CDR3 DNA is TGTGCCAGCAACGAGTTACAGGGTGCTGGAAACACCATATATTTT. Encoded protein: CASNELQGAGNTIYF.